This TCR beta chain was sequenced in a study of shared clonotypes between healthy human individuals. Germline V gene sequence: CDR1 MNHEY, CDR2 SMNVEV (reference sequence). V lost 8 bases and J lost 1, with 20 bases in between. The CDR3 covers 16 residues. Sequenced by immunoSEQ multiplex PCR; TCRdb stores in-frame clones only, minus some. The table lists 2 million to 2.5 million clones, around 93% of them singletons. The gene calls are TRBV27 and TRBJ2-5, with D possibly being TRBD2 (6 bases). This TCR came from a man between 18 and 35 years old in good health. Some clones in this sample may be carry-over from other donors' samples. Sequenced material: naive CD4+ T cells from PBMCs. Described subset: CD45RA+ positively selected. CDR3 protein: CASQRDFQLGQETQYF. The CDR3 coding sequence is TGTGCCAGCCAACGGGACTTTCAATTGGGCCAAGAGACCCAGTACTTC.